The rows below give T cell receptor beta chains drawn from one sample of a study of blood T cell repertoires in COVID-19. Using immunoSEQ multiplex PCR, the repertoire was profiled, and TCRdb retains in-frame clones only, with some absent. The sample consists of 50,000 or so clones, about 90% of them appearing once. The sample consisted of peripheral blood. Source of these receptors: a man aged 70 or older with active COVID-19. Each CDR3 is given with its conserved first and last residue. A D gene is named only where the DNA matches it firmly. Size tells how often a clone was seen (once, few, many) or the class of an expanded clone, and some rows leave it out.

clone size,V gene,J gene,D gene,CDR3 protein,CDR3 DNA
NA,TRBV14,TRBJ1-3,TRBD1,CASSHSDRVGNTIYF,TGTGCCAGCAGCCACTCGGACAGGGTTGGAAACACCATATATTTT
NA,TRBV11-2,TRBJ2-1,TRBD2,CASSGLAGDEQFF,TGTGCCAGCAGTGGACTAGCGGGGGATGAGCAGTTCTTC
NA,TRBV12-3/TRBV12-4,TRBJ1-2,NA,CASTLGHYGYTF,TGTGCCAGCACCTTGGGACATTATGGCTACACCTTC
NA,TRBV18,TRBJ2-1,NA,CASSPPGGNEQFF,TGTGCCAGCTCACCACCGGGGGGAAATGAGCAGTTCTTC
NA,TRBV29-1,TRBJ1-2,NA,CSVEDAVVYGYTF,TGCAGCGTTGAAGACGCGGTCGTCTATGGCTACACCTTC
NA,TRBV5-4,TRBJ1-2,NA,CASSLPTVNYGYTF,TGTGCCAGCAGCTTACCGACAGTTAACTATGGCTACACCTTC
NA,TRBV15,TRBJ2-1,TRBD2,CATSRSSGTSGGAWNEQFF,TGTGCCACCAGCAGATCCTCCGGTACTAGCGGGGGGGCCTGGAATGAGCAGTTCTTC
NA,TRBV7-2,TRBJ1-6,NA,CASTPGLFNSPLHF,TGTGCCAGCACGCCAGGGTTGTTTAATTCACCCCTCCACTTT
NA,TRBV5-4,TRBJ2-5,NA,CASSTPGPQETQYF,TGTGCCAGCAGTACCCCTGGGCCTCAAGAGACCCAGTACTTC
NA,TRBV28,TRBJ2-7,TRBD1,CASRPGGLDEQYF,TGTGCCAGCAGACCAGGGGGTCTCGACGAGCAGTACTTC
NA,TRBV11-2,TRBJ2-2,NA,CASSPSGRGGELFF,TGTGCCAGCAGCCCGTCAGGGCGGGGCGGGGAGCTGTTTTTT
NA,TRBV6-2/TRBV6-3,TRBJ2-5,TRBD1,CASSYLQGQQETQYF,TGTGCCAGCAGTTACTTACAGGGGCAACAAGAGACCCAGTACTTC
NA,TRBV27,TRBJ1-5,TRBD1,CASSPRQGIQPQHF,TGTGCCAGCAGCCCCCGACAGGGGATACAGCCCCAGCATTTT
NA,TRBV6-5,TRBJ2-1,NA,CASSYSGPGSGNEQFF,TGTGCCAGCAGTTACTCGGGCCCTGGGAGTGGGAATGAGCAGTTCTTC
NA,TRBV6-5,TRBJ2-7,NA,CASKDLNYEQYF,TGTGCCAGCAAGGACTTAAACTACGAGCAGTACTTC
NA,TRBV10-1,TRBJ2-3,NA,CASSVEGTGTDTQYF,TGCGCCAGCAGTGTGGAGGGGACGGGCACAGATACGCAGTATTTT
NA,TRBV29-1,TRBJ2-1,TRBD1,CSVKLGGQGANEQFF,TGCAGCGTCAAGCTCGGGGGACAGGGGGCAAATGAGCAGTTCTTC
NA,TRBV5-1,TRBJ2-2,NA,CASSLKSLVGFTGELFF,TGCGCCAGCAGCTTGAAAAGTTTGGTCGGGTTTACCGGGGAGCTGTTTTTT
NA,TRBV6-4,TRBJ2-1,NA,CASSSEVDEQFF,TGTGCCAGCAGTTCCGAGGTGGATGAGCAGTTCTTC
NA,TRBV11-1,TRBJ2-3,NA,CASSLMLDRQYF,TGTGCCAGCAGCTTAATGCTAGACAGGCAGTATTTT
NA,TRBV10-1,TRBJ2-1,NA,CASSLRGAGEQFF,TGCGCCAGCAGCCTCAGGGGGGCAGGAGAGCAGTTCTTC
NA,TRBV5-1,TRBJ2-6,NA,CASSLALSGNVLTF,TGCGCCAGCAGCTTGGCCCTCTCGGGCAACGTCCTGACTTTC
NA,TRBV11-2,TRBJ2-7,TRBD1,CASSLGRTGFEQYF,TGTGCCAGCAGCTTAGGAAGGACAGGCTTCGAGCAGTACTTC
NA,TRBV30,TRBJ1-4,TRBD1,CAWRDRGTEKLFF,TGTGCCTGGAGGGACAGGGGAACTGAAAAACTGTTTTTT
NA,TRBV9,TRBJ2-2,TRBD1,CASSGDRGFSTGELFF,TGTGCCAGCAGCGGGGACAGGGGGTTTAGCACCGGGGAGCTGTTTTTT
NA,TRBV20-1,TRBJ2-2,NA,CSAREAGELFF,TGCAGTGCCCGAGAGGCCGGGGAGCTGTTTTTT
NA,TRBV19,TRBJ1-2,TRBD1,CASSITSGTGSIYGYTF,TGTGCCAGTAGTATTACCTCCGGGACAGGCAGTATCTATGGCTACACCTTC
NA,TRBV13,TRBJ2-3,NA,CASSVGGRGTDTQYF,TGTGCCAGCAGCGTTGGGGGCCGGGGCACAGATACGCAGTATTTT
NA,TRBV20-1,TRBJ1-5,TRBD1,CSASGGTANQPQHF,TGCAGTGCTAGTGGCGGGACAGCAAATCAGCCCCAGCATTTT
NA,TRBV30,TRBJ1-4,NA,CASERGGGAREKLFF,TGTGCCTCAGAACGAGGAGGGGGGGCTCGGGAAAAACTGTTTTTT
NA,TRBV5-5,TRBJ1-5,NA,CASSTERGQPQHF,TGTGCCAGCAGCACAGAAAGGGGACAGCCCCAGCATTTT
NA,TRBV3-1/TRBV3-2,TRBJ1-5,NA,CASSQITGQPQHF,TGTGCCAGCAGCCAAATTACGGGGCAGCCCCAGCATTTT
NA,TRBV2,TRBJ1-1,NA,CASRDFGGGNTEAFF,TGTGCCAGCAGGGATTTCGGCGGAGGGAACACTGAAGCTTTCTTT
NA,TRBV7-2,TRBJ1-6,TRBD1,CASSLTQGNESPLHF,TGTGCCAGCAGCTTAACACAGGGGAATGAATCACCCCTCCACTTT
NA,TRBV27,TRBJ2-7,TRBD1,CASRPTGALSEQYF,TGTGCCAGCAGACCGACAGGGGCACTTTCCGAGCAGTACTTC
NA,TRBV6-2/TRBV6-3,TRBJ1-2,NA,CASSPPTVNYGYTF,TGTGCCAGCAGTCCCCCGACAGTTAACTATGGCTACACCTTC
NA,TRBV5-1,TRBJ1-1,TRBD1,CASRQGEVNTEAFF,TGCGCCAGCAGACAGGGGGAGGTGAACACTGAAGCTTTCTTT
NA,TRBV10-3,TRBJ2-1,TRBD2,CAINQAGALSSYNEQFF,TGTGCCATCAATCAAGCGGGGGCTCTTAGCTCCTACAATGAGCAGTTCTTC
NA,TRBV2,TRBJ2-2,TRBD1,CASRTTGAGELFF,TGTGCCAGCAGGACAACAGGGGCCGGGGAGCTGTTTTTT
NA,TRBV2,TRBJ1-5,TRBD1,CASSRQGSHQPQHF,TGTGCCAGCAGTAGACAGGGGTCTCATCAGCCCCAGCATTTT
NA,TRBV7-2,TRBJ2-2,TRBD2,CASSLVGGGASGELFF,TGTGCCAGCAGCTTAGTTGGCGGGGGGGCGTCCGGGGAGCTGTTTTTT
NA,TRBV25-1,TRBJ1-2,TRBD1,CASSESGTGANYGYTF,TGTGCCAGCAGTGAGTCCGGGACAGGGGCGAACTATGGCTACACCTTC
NA,TRBV27,TRBJ2-4,TRBD1,CASSLSLGQGVVQYF,TGTGCCAGCAGTTTATCGTTGGGACAGGGGGTTGTTCAGTACTTC
NA,TRBV4-1,TRBJ2-3,TRBD2,CASSPNSGGAVADTQYF,TGCGCCAGCAGCCCAAATAGCGGGGGGGCGGTCGCAGATACGCAGTATTTT
once,TRBV2,TRBJ1-1,NA,CASSEEGGHTEAFF,TGTGCCAGCAGTGAAGAGGGGGGGCACACTGAAGCTTTCTTT
NA,TRBV4-3,TRBJ2-1,TRBD2,CASSQDWLAGGRYNEQFF,TGCGCCAGCAGCCAAGATTGGCTAGCGGGGGGGCGGTACAATGAGCAGTTCTTC
NA,TRBV1,TRBJ1-6,NA,CTSSPGEGSYNSPLHF,TGCACCAGCAGCCCGGGGGAGGGCTCCTATAATTCACCCCTCCACTTT